The rows below give T cell receptor beta chains drawn from one sample of a study of CD8 T cells in ankylosing spondylitis. TCRdb redid the calling of the 5' RACE reads with MiXCR, one entry per CDR3 protein. Of more than 150,000 distinct CDR3 sequences in the sample, 11% were seen once. The sequencing sample was made of blood, either unsorted or a sorted T cell fraction (not recorded which). The receptors were sampled from a male donor with ankylosing spondylitis or in good health (not recorded which). Both conserved end residues are part of each CDR3.

>TRBV11-2
CASSLITDSYEQYF
>TRBV13
CASSFNSEGRKQYEQYF
>TRBV15
CATSRLELRVGGEKLFF
>TRBV3-1
CASRPQLAGALSDTQYF
>TRBV7-2
CASSFSPGLNTGELFF
>TRBV4-1
CASSQDKLAANTGELFF
>TRBV4-1
CASSQDDRDRGFLVAKNIQYF
>TRBV5-1
CASSWLGLAGEETQYF
>TRBV10-3
CAISDPSQRIQETQYF
>TRBV9
CASSVAEAYEQYF
>TRBV3-1
CASSLAPGVTYEQYF
>TRBV12-3/TRBV12-4
CASSLRDSYTHNYGYTF
>TRBV20-1
CSARTRSGNEQFF
>TRBV11-2
CASSSTLAGGEITDTQYF
>TRBV5-1
CASSWEQGEAFF
>TRBV19
CASSIGKGTGMNTEAFF
>TRBV29-1
CSVEATTSNTGELFF
>TRBV25-1
CASSEDLGILSSYNEQFF